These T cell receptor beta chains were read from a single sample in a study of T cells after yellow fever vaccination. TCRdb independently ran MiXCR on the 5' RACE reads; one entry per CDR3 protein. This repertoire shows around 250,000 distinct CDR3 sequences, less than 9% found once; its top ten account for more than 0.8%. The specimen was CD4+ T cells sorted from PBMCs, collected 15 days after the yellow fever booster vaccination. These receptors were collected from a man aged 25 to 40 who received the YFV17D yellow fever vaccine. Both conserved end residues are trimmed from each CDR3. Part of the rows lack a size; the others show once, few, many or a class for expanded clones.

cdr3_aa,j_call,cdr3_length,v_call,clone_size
SVPRPRGTTQETQY,TRBJ2-5,14,TRBV29-1,.
ASSLGGGSYNSPLH,TRBJ1-6,14,TRBV7-2,many
ASRTGRSYEQY,TRBJ2-7,11,TRBV5-1,many
ASSAGRTSYEQY,TRBJ2-7,12,TRBV7-2,once
ASSPSSVGGRQTDTQY,TRBJ2-3,16,TRBV12-3/TRBV12-4,few
ASSFRAGGYTDTQY,TRBJ2-3,14,TRBV28,many
ATRRQAGSYNEQF,TRBJ2-1,13,TRBV15,many
SAHRDKPEKLF,TRBJ1-4,11,TRBV20-1,.
ASSVAAGGNTEAF,TRBJ1-1,13,TRBV9,few
ASSSTRGGSIEQF,TRBJ2-1,13,TRBV5-1,.
ASSLKGQGSYEQY,TRBJ2-7,13,TRBV5-1,few
ASSFRPLMNHRQETQY,TRBJ2-5,16,TRBV12-3/TRBV12-4,medium-sized
ASSPVGQGAGEQY,TRBJ2-7,13,TRBV18,.
SAPAQGYGEQF,TRBJ2-1,11,TRBV20-1,many
ASRRTAGETQY,TRBJ2-3,11,TRBV5-8,few
SARGSGNYGYT,TRBJ1-2,11,TRBV20-1,many
ASSLGDNEKLF,TRBJ1-4,11,TRBV12-3/TRBV12-4,few
ASSRASYEQY,TRBJ2-7,10,TRBV7-8,.
ASSLGAGPQY,TRBJ2-5,10,TRBV3-1,many
ASSPGTASGGYT,TRBJ1-2,12,TRBV5-1,.
ASSESRDRVREKIAYGDTQY,TRBJ2-3,20,TRBV10-2,many
ASKGGENTGELF,TRBJ2-2,12,TRBV10-2,few
ASSSQGLTYNEQF,TRBJ2-1,13,TRBV7-9,.
ASRPGLAGAYEQY,TRBJ2-7,13,TRBV5-6,many
ATSPGVAGSYEQY,TRBJ2-7,13,TRBV24-1,many
ASYETAGNAEAF,TRBJ1-1,12,TRBV18,few
ASSQEGAYEQY,TRBJ2-7,11,TRBV27,few
ASRRGGHSSYEQY,TRBJ2-7,13,TRBV21-1,many
ASCRGTGIYEQY,TRBJ2-7,12,TRBV14,.
ASSATRNTEAF,TRBJ1-1,11,TRBV2,few
ASSLDSAGPGEQY,TRBJ2-7,13,TRBV7-2,few
ASSLVGVAGYT,TRBJ1-2,11,TRBV5-1,.
ASSPGGSGANVLT,TRBJ2-6,13,TRBV7-9,many
ASSAGLAGPVEQF,TRBJ2-1,13,TRBV9,many
SATLKANTEAF,TRBJ1-1,11,TRBV20-1,few
ASSLGTAHYGYT,TRBJ1-2,12,TRBV12-3/TRBV12-4,.
ASSPRDTLTGELF,TRBJ2-2,13,TRBV2,few
ASLPGRGAYEQY,TRBJ2-7,12,TRBV18,.
ASSPPAGGPSGSYNEQF,TRBJ2-1,17,TRBV11-2,many
ASSADRGYEQY,TRBJ2-7,11,TRBV6-4,many
SVEGVKGQSYEQY,TRBJ2-7,13,TRBV29-1,many
SARVGLASDTQY,TRBJ2-3,12,TRBV20-1,few